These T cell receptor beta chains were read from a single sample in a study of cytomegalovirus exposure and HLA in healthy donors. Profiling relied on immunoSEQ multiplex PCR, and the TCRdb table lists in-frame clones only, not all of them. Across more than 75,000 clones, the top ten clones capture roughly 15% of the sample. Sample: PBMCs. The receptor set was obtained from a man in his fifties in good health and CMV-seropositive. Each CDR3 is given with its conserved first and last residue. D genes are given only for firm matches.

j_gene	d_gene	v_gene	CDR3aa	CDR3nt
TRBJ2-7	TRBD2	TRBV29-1	CSVGGLAGNPAYEQYF	TGCAGCGTTGGGGGACTAGCGGGAAACCCGGCCTACGAGCAGTACTTC
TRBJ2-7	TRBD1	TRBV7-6	CASSLTGTGLTEQYF	TGTGCCAGCAGCTTGACCGGGACAGGGCTAACCGAGCAGTACTTC
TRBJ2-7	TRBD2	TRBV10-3	CAISSLTSGSEQYF	TGTGCCATCAGCAGCCTGACTAGCGGGAGCGAGCAGTACTTC
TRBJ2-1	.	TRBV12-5	CASGLPAYSTELAPGSYNEQFF	TGTGCTAGTGGTTTGCCCGCCTACTCGACAGAACTAGCCCCGGGATCCTACAATGAGCAGTTCTTC
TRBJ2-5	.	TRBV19	CASSVTGIETQYF	TGTGCCAGTAGCGTCACAGGGATAGAGACCCAGTACTTC
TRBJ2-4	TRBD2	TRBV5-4	CASSAGGSSAKNIQYF	TGTGCCAGCAGCGCGGGCGGGAGTAGCGCCAAAAACATTCAGTACTTC
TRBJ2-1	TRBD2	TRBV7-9	CASSHFAGGPNNEQFF	TGTGCCAGCAGTCATTTTGCGGGAGGGCCCAACAATGAGCAGTTCTTC
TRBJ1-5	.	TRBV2	CASSVAGGNQPQHF	TGTGCCAGCAGTGTGGCAGGCGGGAATCAGCCCCAGCATTTT
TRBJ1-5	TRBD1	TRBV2	CASSYVPGGQPQHF	TGTGCCAGCAGTTACGTCCCAGGGGGGCAGCCCCAGCATTTT
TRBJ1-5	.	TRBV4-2	CASSQEGGYQPQHF	TGTGCCAGCAGCCAAGAGGGGGGGTATCAGCCCCAGCATTTT
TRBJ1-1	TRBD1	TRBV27	CASSLQGDTEAFF	TGTGCCAGCAGCCTTCAGGGGGACACTGAAGCTTTCTTT
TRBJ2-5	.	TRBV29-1	CSVVELGETQYF	TGCAGCGTTGTCGAGCTAGGAGAGACCCAGTACTTC
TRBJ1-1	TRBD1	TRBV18	CASSRGQGNTEAFF	TGTGCCAGCTCACGAGGACAGGGGAACACTGAAGCTTTCTTT
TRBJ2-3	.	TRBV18	CASSPTAQGTDTQYF	TGTGCCAGCTCACCGACGGCGCAGGGTACAGATACGCAGTATTTT
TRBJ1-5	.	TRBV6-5	CASRGRGDIQPQHF	TGTGCCAGCAGGGGAAGAGGGGACATTCAGCCCCAGCATTTT
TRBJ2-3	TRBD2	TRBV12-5	CASARGEGSTDTQYF	TGTGCTAGTGCCCGAGGGGAGGGTAGCACAGATACGCAGTATTTT
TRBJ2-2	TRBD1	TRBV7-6	CASSHPQGAGELFF	TGTGCCAGCAGCCATCCACAGGGGGCCGGGGAGCTGTTTTTT
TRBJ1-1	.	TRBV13	CASSRGYNEAFF	TGTGCCAGCAGCCGCGGGTACAATGAAGCTTTCTTT
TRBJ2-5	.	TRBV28	CASSLGRGADETQYF	TGTGCCAGCAGTTTAGGTCGGGGGGCGGATGAGACCCAGTACTTC
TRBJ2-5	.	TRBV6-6	CASNLGVGETQYF	TGTGCCAGCAACCTAGGGGTTGGGGAGACCCAGTACTTC
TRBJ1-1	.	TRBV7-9	CASSLSRAQAAEAFF	TGTGCCAGCAGCTTATCGCGGGCCCAAGCAGCTGAAGCTTTCTTT
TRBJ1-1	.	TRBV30	CAWTLGLNTEAFF	TGTGCCTGGACCCTGGGGCTGAACACTGAAGCTTTCTTT
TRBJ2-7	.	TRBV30	CAWSVGVKSYEQYF	TGTGCCTGGAGTGTAGGAGTCAAATCCTACGAGCAGTACTTC
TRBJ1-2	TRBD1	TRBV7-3	CASSPGQGTYGYTF	TGTGCCAGCAGCCCGGGACAGGGAACCTATGGCTACACCTTC
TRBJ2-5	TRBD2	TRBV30	CAWRLGLAGDETQYF	TGTGCCTGGAGACTTGGACTAGCGGGAGATGAGACCCAGTACTTC
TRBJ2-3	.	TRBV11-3	CASSLGGPLAPTDTQYF	TGTGCCAGCAGCTTAGGCGGGCCTCTAGCGCCGACAGATACGCAGTATTTT
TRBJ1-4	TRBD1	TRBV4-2	CASSQGTGATNEKLFF	TGTGCCAGCAGCCAGGGGACAGGGGCAACTAATGAAAAACTGTTTTTT
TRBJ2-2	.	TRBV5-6	CASSPPAGAFTGELFF	TGTGCCAGCAGCCCCCCAGCAGGGGCCTTCACCGGGGAGCTGTTTTTT
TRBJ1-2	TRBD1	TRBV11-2	CASSLVRDSYGYTF	TGTGCCAGCAGCTTAGTCCGGGACAGCTATGGCTACACCTTC
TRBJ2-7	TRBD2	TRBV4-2	CASSLTSVSSYEQYF	TGTGCCAGCAGCCTAACTAGCGTCAGCTCCTACGAGCAGTACTTC
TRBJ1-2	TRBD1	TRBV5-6	CASSRGTGFEDGYTF	TGTGCCAGCAGCCGGGGGACAGGGTTTGAGGATGGCTACACCTTC
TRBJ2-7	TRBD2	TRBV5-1	CASSLGLAGGTYEQYF	TGCGCCAGCAGCCTGGGACTAGCGGGAGGAACCTACGAGCAGTACTTC
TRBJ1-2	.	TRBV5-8	CASSVDINYGYTF	TGTGCCAGCAGCGTAGATATCAACTATGGCTACACCTTC